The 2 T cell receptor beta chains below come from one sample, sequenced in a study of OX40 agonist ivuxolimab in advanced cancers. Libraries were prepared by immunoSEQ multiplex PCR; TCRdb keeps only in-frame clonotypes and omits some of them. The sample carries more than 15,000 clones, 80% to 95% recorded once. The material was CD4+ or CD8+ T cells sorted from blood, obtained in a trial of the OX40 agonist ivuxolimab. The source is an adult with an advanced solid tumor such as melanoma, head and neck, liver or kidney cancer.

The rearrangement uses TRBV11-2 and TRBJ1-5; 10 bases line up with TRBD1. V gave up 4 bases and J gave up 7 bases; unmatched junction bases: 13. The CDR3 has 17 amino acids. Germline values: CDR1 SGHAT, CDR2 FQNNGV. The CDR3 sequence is CASSSDPRDRGYQPQHF. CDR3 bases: TGTGCCAGCAGCTCGGACCCCCGGGACAGGGGATACCAGCCCCAGCATTTT.

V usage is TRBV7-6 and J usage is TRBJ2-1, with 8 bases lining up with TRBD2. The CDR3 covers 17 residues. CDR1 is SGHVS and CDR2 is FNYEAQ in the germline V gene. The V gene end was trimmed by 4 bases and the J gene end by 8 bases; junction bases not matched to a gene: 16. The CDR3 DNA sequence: TGTGCCAGCAGCTCCCCTCAAGCGGGAGTCATACGCGATGAGCAGTTCTTC. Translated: CASSSPQAGVIRDEQFF.